This TCR beta chain was found in a study of cytomegalovirus exposure and HLA in healthy donors. As for the study in general: The Caucasian-associated ancestry cluster held around four fifths of some 420 genotyped donors. Points from the study as a whole: While the bulk of TCR sequences proved rare, some public TCRs turned up in many donors. It was about 180 TCR beta chains that were listed as cytomegalovirus-associated.

PCR used 60 Vbeta primers and 13 Jbeta primers. Sequencing was performed with immunoSEQ multiplex PCR; in TCRdb, only in-frame clones are kept and a portion is missing. The table lists about 200,000 clones, just over 75% of them singletons. This clone was detected only once. The antigen is undetermined. Germline trimming cut 6 bases from V and 2 bases from J; bases unmatched to any gene: 10. CDR3 size: 15 residues. Germline assignment: CDR1 LNHDA and CDR2 SQIVND (reference sequence). Source material: PBMCs. The sequence derives from a man younger than 30 in good health and CMV-seronegative. V and J are TRBV19 and TRBJ2-7; 7 bases map to TRBD1. The CDR3 is CASRPSAGTAYEQYF. CDR3 bases: TGTGCCAGTAGACCGTCTGCAGGGACAGCCTACGAGCAGTACTTC.